This TCR beta chain came from a study of cytomegalovirus exposure and HLA in healthy donors. PCR was performed using 60 Vbeta and 13 Jbeta primers. Data came from immunoSEQ multiplex PCR; TCRdb stores just in-frame clones and leaves some out. The sample lists 95,000 to 150,000 clones, approximately 87% occurring once. The CDR3 has 15 amino acids. With V trimmed by 6 bases and J by 7 bases, 5 bases remained unmatched. The germline gives CDR1 SNHLY, CDR2 FYNNEI. Material: PBMCs. The chain links TRBV2 to TRBJ1-6; 11 bases are shared with TRBD1. This clonotype was obtained from a man aged 18 to 30 in good health and CMV-seropositive. CDR3 coding DNA: TGTGCCAGCAGGGAGGACAGGGGGCGAAATTCACCCCTCCACTTT. This gives the protein CASREDRGRNSPLHF.